The 25 T cell receptor beta chains below were found in one sample sequenced in a study of shared clonotypes between healthy human individuals. The method was immunoSEQ multiplex PCR; TCRdb's version includes in-frame clones alone and lacks a portion of them. Counted here are around 2.5 million clones, roughly 93% occurring once; the ten biggest clones make up about 0.34%. Sequencing was performed on naive CD4+ T cells from PBMCs. The subset denotes: CD45RA+ positively selected. These receptor sequences come from a man in his late teens or twenties in good health. Some clones in this sample may be carry-over from other donors' samples.

This sequence joins TRBV4-1 and TRBJ2-5; 7 bases align to TRBD2. Per germline, CDR1 MGHRA and CDR2 YSYEKL. CDR3 length: 13 amino acids. Trimming cost V 3 bases and J 11 bases; bases outside gene matches: 9. The CDR3 DNA reads TGCGCCAGCAGCCAGTGGGCGGCGGGGGAGCAGTACTTC. Translation gives CASSQWAAGEQYF.

J is TRBJ2-1 and V is TRBV5-3, with TRBD2 matching over 9 bases. TRBV5-3 qualifies as an ORF whose function is uncertain. The CDR3 length is 9 residues. V lost 6 bases to trimming and J lost 15 bases; unmatched junction nucleotides: 1. DNA for the CDR3: TGTGCCAGAAAGCGGGAGGCGTTCTTC. Its translation: CARKREAFF.

V is TRBV7-6 and J is TRBJ2-3; 11 bases agree with TRBD2. There are 18 residues in the CDR3. The germline gives CDR1 SGHVS, CDR2 FNYEAQ. J lost 2 bases, V lost 3 bases, and 10 bases had no gene match. The CDR3 here is CASSFEPGLAEFTDTQYF. Written as DNA, the CDR3 is TGTGCCAGCAGCTTCGAACCGGGACTAGCGGAGTTCACAGATACGCAGTATTTT.

This chain links TRBV14 with TRBJ2-1; the D is unclear. V lost 1 base, J lost 11 bases, and 9 bases lay in between. The CDR3 sequence is 12 residues long. Germline V gives CDR1 SGHDN, CDR2 FVKESK. The CDR3 DNA reads TGTGCCAGCAGCCAAGCCATAACCAAGCAGTTCTTC. Its protein product is CASSQAITKQFF.

The chain combines TRBV28 with TRBJ2-5; D tentatively fits TRBD1 or TRBD2 (5 bases each). V lost 3 bases to trimming and J lost 5 bases, with 19 bases between them. Germline CDR1 reads MDHEN; CDR2 reads SYDVKM. CDR3 length: 16 residues. The CDR3 DNA is TGTGCCAGCAGTTTGTACTACGGCCGGGACGGGGAGACCCAGTACTTC. Translating gives CASSLYYGRDGETQYF.

The chain is built from TRBV4-1 and TRBJ2-3, with 9 positions matching TRBD2. The CDR3 is 16 residues long. Unmatched junction bases numbered 9, after V lost 5 bases and J lost 3 bases. From germline, CDR1 is MGHRA and CDR2 YSYEKL. CDR3 protein: CASSEVGLAGTDTQYF. The CDR3 nucleotides are TGCGCCAGCAGCGAAGTTGGCCTAGCGGGGACAGATACGCAGTATTTT.

The CDR3 nucleotides read TGTGCCAGCAGCCTGACAGGGGCTGACACAGATACGCAGTATTTT. This encodes CASSLTGADTDTQYF. The chain is built from TRBV2 and TRBJ2-3, with TRBD1 matching over 8 bases. Germline V gene lookup returns CDR1 SNHLY and CDR2 FYNNEI. The V gene end was trimmed by 6 bases and the J gene end by 2 bases; junction bases not matched to a gene: 7. The CDR3 is made up of 15 amino acids.

As DNA, the CDR3 is TGTGCCTGGAGTGGTGCGGATAATCAGCCCCAGCATTTT. This codes for CAWSGADNQPQHF. The rearrangement uses TRBV30 and TRBJ1-5; D is unresolved. V lost 1 base to trimming and J lost 4 bases, with 8 bases between them. Germline-derived CDR1 and CDR2 are GTSNPN and SVGIG (reference sequence). This CDR3 is built from 13 residues.

A remark on this clone: Other nucleotide sequences from this sample produce the same CDR3. The chain employs TRBV7-9 and TRBJ2-5, with D uncertain. V was clipped by 5 bases and J by 0 bases, with 13 bases between them. This CDR3 has 15 amino acids. Germline V gene data show CDR1 as SEHNR and CDR2 as FQNEAQ (reference sequence). Here the CDR3 DNA reads TGTGCCAGCAGCCCCAGAGACCGGGACCAAGAGACCCAGTACTTC. This gives the protein CASSPRDRDQETQYF.

The V call is TRBV7-3, the J call TRBJ2-5, with no clear D. CDR3 length: 14 residues. Trimming removed 2 bases at V and 2 bases at J, with 9 bases between. The germline CDR1 and CDR2 sequences are SGHTA and FQGTGA. Here the CDR3 DNA reads TGTGCCAGCAGCTTAGTGTGCAGGCAAGAGACCCAGTACTTC. It is translated as CASSLVCRQETQYF. Using reference TRBV7-3 and TRBJ2-5 for the parts outside the CDR3, the full variable domain is GAGVSQTPSNKVTEKGKYVELRCDPISGHTALYWYRQSLGQGPEFLIYFQGTGAADDSGLPNDRFFAVRPEGSVSTLKIQRTERGDSAVYLCASSLVCRQETQYFGPGTRLLVL.

The chain links TRBV7-3 to TRBJ2-7; 9 bases map to TRBD1. CDR3 size: 14 residues. With 5 bases clipped from V and 4 bases from J, the junction kept 6 bases outside the gene matches. CDR1 SGHTA and CDR2 FQGTGA come from the germline V gene. CDR3 coding DNA: TGTGCCAGCAGCCTCGGGACAGGGACATACGAGCAGTACTTC. This gives the protein CASSLGTGTYEQYF.

V gene TRBV6-5 combines with J gene TRBJ1-2; D uncertain. Deletions cut 2 bases from V and 7 bases from J, with 11 bases between. The V gene's germline CDR1 is MNHEY and CDR2 SVGAGI. CDR3 size: 13 residues. CDR3 protein: CASSYSGFSGYTF. The DNA for the CDR3 is TGTGCCAGCAGTTACAGCGGGTTCTCTGGCTACACCTTC.

Concerning this clone itself: Just one base apart from a much larger clone, this may be a read error. Other DNA sequences within the sample encode an identical CDR3. The V call is TRBV6-1, the J call TRBJ1-5, with TRBD1 matching over 10 bases. V shed 6 bases, J shed 2 bases, and the junction held 1 base outside the gene matches. This CDR3 has 14 amino acids. Germline CDR1 MNHNS, CDR2 SASEGT. CDR3 DNA: TGTGCCAGCAGCGGGACAGGGGGCAATCAGCCCCAGCATTTT. It translates to CASSGTGGNQPQHF.

The chain is built from TRBV4-1 and TRBJ1-3; 7 bases agree with TRBD1. The germline V gene has CDR1 MGHRA and CDR2 YSYEKL. The CDR3 runs to 17 residues. Losses at the gene ends were 0 bases for V and 3 bases for J; bases not matched to a gene: 8. CDR3 sequence reads: CASSQEGGAGGGNTIYF. As DNA, the CDR3 is TGCGCCAGCAGCCAAGAGGGGGGGGCAGGGGGTGGAAACACCATATATTTT.

The J gene is TRBJ2-5, the V gene TRBV27, with 7 bases matching TRBD2. The J call may be faulty, since TRBJ2-7 better matches the DNA end. CDR1 is MNHEY, CDR2 SMNVEV, per germline (reference sequence). This CDR3 region has 15 residues. CDR3 in DNA: TGTGCCAGCAGTGGGGGGGTTCGGAGCGCCTACGAGCAGTACTTC. Translation gives CASSGGVRSAYEQYF.

This clone turned up a few times. This chain uses TRBV30 with TRBJ1-5; the D gene is possibly TRBD1 (6 bases). The CDR3 loop spans 13 amino acids. The germline V gene has CDR1 GTSNPN and CDR2 SVGIG (reference sequence). V lost 4 bases and J 4 bases, leaving 11 bases between the germline ends. CDR3 nucleotide sequence: TGTGCCTGGAACACAGGGAGTAATCAGCCCCAGCATTTT. Its protein product is CAWNTGSNQPQHF. Combining the CDR3 with reference TRBV30 and TRBJ1-5 gives the whole variable domain SQTIHQWPATLVQPVGSPLSLECTVEGTSNPNLYWYRQAAGRGLQLLFYSVGIGQISSEVPQNLSASRPQDRQFILSSKKLLLSDSGFYLCAWNTGSNQPQHFGDGTRLSIL.

The V call is TRBV6-5, the J call TRBJ2-3; 7 bases are shared with TRBD1. J lost 2 bases, V lost 4 bases, and 6 bases had no gene match. CDR3 length: 15 residues. Germline V gives CDR1 MNHEY, CDR2 SVGAGI. CDR3 residues: CASSFNRGFTDTQYF. The CDR3 DNA follows: TGTGCCAGCAGTTTCAACAGGGGTTTCACAGATACGCAGTATTTT.

The chain is built from TRBV5-1 and TRBJ2-3; D may be TRBD2 (6 bases). The CDR3 is made up of 17 amino acids. CDR1 and CDR2 from the germline V gene are SGHRS and YFSETQ. V lost 0 bases, J lost 6 bases, and 20 bases lay in between. The CDR3 sequence is CASSLGAAGRGLDTQYF. The CDR3 coding sequence is TGCGCCAGCAGCTTGGGGGCGGCGGGACGGGGACTGGATACGCAGTATTTT. Full variable domain (outside the CDR3, taken from reference TRBV5-1 and TRBJ2-3): KAGVTQTPRYLIKTRGQQVTLSCSPISGHRSVSWYQQTPGQGLQFLFEYFSETQRNKGNFPGRFSGRQFSNSRSEMNVSTLELGDSALYLCASSLGAAGRGLDTQYFGPGTRLTVL.

This clone was recorded once. This chain links TRBV15 with TRBJ2-1; D is perhaps TRBD1 (5 bases). The ends were cut back, 3 bases at V and 3 bases at J, with 9 bases in the middle. CDR1 is LNHNV, CDR2 YYDKDF, per germline (reference sequence). The CDR3 has 14 amino acids. Written as DNA, the CDR3 is TGTGCCACCAGCAGGCGACAGAACTACAATGAGCAGTTCTTC. Its translation is CATSRRQNYNEQFF. Combining the CDR3 with reference TRBV15 and TRBJ2-1 gives the whole variable domain DAMVIQNPRYQVTQFGKPVTLSCSQTLNHNVMYWYQQKSSQAPKLLFHYYDKDFNNEADTPDNFQSRRPNTSFCFLDIRSPGLGDTAMYLCATSRRQNYNEQFFGPGTRLTVL.

The CDR3 DNA reads TGTGCCAGCAGCTTGGGTTTGGGACAGCCGTACAATGAGCAGTTCTTC. This encodes CASSLGLGQPYNEQFF. The chain is built from TRBV5-4 and TRBJ2-1, with 7 bases lining up with TRBD1. The CDR3 loop spans 16 amino acids. V lost 0 bases, J lost 4 bases, and 7 bases stayed unmatched. Per germline, CDR1 SGHNT and CDR2 YYREEE (reference sequence).

On this clone itself: Distinct nucleotide sequences in the sample also encode this CDR3. DNA for the CDR3: TGTGCCAGCAGTGACAGATTTTATGGCTACACCTTC. This sequence encodes CASSDRFYGYTF. The genes are TRBV2 and TRBJ1-2; unclear D gene. This CDR3 has 12 residues. CDR1 and CDR2 (germline): SNHLY, FYNNEI. Trimming pared 3 bases from V and 5 bases from J, leaving 7 bases between.

CDR3 loop: CASSSTSGPAPYEQYF. The DNA for the CDR3 is TGTGCCAGCAGTTCGACTAGCGGCCCGGCCCCCTACGAGCAGTACTTC. This chain links TRBV27 with TRBJ2-7; TRBD2 aligns across 9 bases. The V gene's germline CDR1 is MNHEY and CDR2 SMNVEV (reference sequence). V gave up 4 bases and J gave up 2 bases; unmatched junction bases: 9. This CDR3 comprises 16 residues.

This clone was seen just once. Written as DNA, the CDR3 is TGCGCCAGCAGCTTGGCTGGGGGGGCAGGCGCTGAAGCTTTCTTT. Translation gives CASSLAGGAGAEAFF. The chain combines TRBV5-1 with TRBJ1-1, with D possibly being TRBD1 (6 bases). V gave up 0 bases and J gave up 6 bases, with 15 bases separating them. Germline V gene sequence: CDR1 SGHRS, CDR2 YFSETQ. The CDR3 is 15 amino acids.

The V call is TRBV7-8, the J call TRBJ2-1, with TRBD2 as a possible D gene (6 bases). Trimming pared 9 bases from V and 4 bases from J, leaving 16 bases between. The V gene's germline CDR1 is SGHVS and CDR2 FQNEAQ. This CDR3 is built from 14 residues. CDR3 sequence (DNA): TGTGCCAGTCGCCCGGGAGTCGTGTACAATGAGCAGTTCTTC. Translating it yields CASRPGVVYNEQFF. The whole variable domain, remainder taken from reference TRBV7-8 and TRBJ2-1, is GAGVSQSPRYKVAKRGQDVALRCDPISGHVSLFWYQQALGQGPEFLTYFQNEAQLDKSGLPSDRFFAERPEGSVSTLKIQRTQQEDSAVYLCASRPGVVYNEQFFGPGTRLTVL.

This clone appeared a single time. V usage is TRBV5-1 and J usage is TRBJ1-1, with D unresolved. Trimming pared 6 bases from V and 4 bases from J, leaving 16 bases between. Per the germline V gene, CDR1 is SGHRS and CDR2 is YFSETQ. This CDR3 comprises 14 residues. The CDR3 DNA is TGCGCCAGCATGCGGGTTCAATCCTCCACTGAAGCTTTCTTT. As protein: CASMRVQSSTEAFF.